The rows below give T cell receptor beta chains drawn from one sample of a study of beta chain features in type 1 diabetes. Assay: immunoSEQ multiplex PCR; the TCRdb copy retains only in-frame clones and omits some. This table has 37,000 or so clones, more than 40% appearing once. The sequencing input was central memory CD4+ T cells from blood. The receptors shown here come from a woman aged 18 to 35 in good health. Both conserved end residues are part of each CDR3. The order of the fields is V gene, J gene, D gene, CDR3 length, clone size, CDR3 DNA, CDR3 protein. The D gene is left open where the match is weak. Some rows mark clone size as missing; the rest say once, few, many or name a class of expanded clone.

>TRBV25-1|TRBJ1-5|-|13|few
TGTGCCAGCAGTGCGGCGGGCAATCAGCCCCAGCATTTT
CASSAAGNQPQHF
>TRBV29-1|TRBJ2-1|TRBD2|14|few
TGCAGCATCACCGGGACTAGTATTTTCAATGAGCAGTTCTTC
CSITGTSIFNEQFF
>TRBV5-5|TRBJ2-7|-|13|few
TGTGCCAGCAGCCGGCGGATACCCTACGAGCAGTACTTC
CASSRRIPYEQYF
>TRBV30|TRBJ1-5|-|14|-
TGTGCCCTGGCGGGGGTCCTCGGCAATCAGCCCCAGCATTTT
CALAGVLGNQPQHF
>TRBV7-9|TRBJ1-3|-|13|-
TGTGCCAGCAGCCTCCCCTCTGGAAACACCATATATTTT
CASSLPSGNTIYF
>TRBV7-2|TRBJ1-1|-|15|few
TGTGCCAGCAGCTTAAAACGGGCGGGGGACACTGAAGCTTTCTTT
CASSLKRAGDTEAFF
>TRBV4-1|TRBJ2-7|-|13|-
TGCGCCAGCAGCCAAGATCGTAGGGGGGGGCGGTACTTC
CASSQDRRGGRYF
>TRBV5-6|TRBJ1-5|-|16|few
TGTGCCAGCAGCTTGATGGGGAGCCTTCGCAATCAGCCCCAGCATTTT
CASSLMGSLRNQPQHF
>TRBV30|TRBJ2-1|TRBD2|15|-
TGTGCCTGGAGTGAGCGGGGGCAACTTTACAATGAGCAGTTCTTC
CAWSERGQLYNEQFF
>TRBV6-5|TRBJ2-3|-|12|-
TGTGCCAGCAGTTACGCCGGAGATACGCAGTATTTT
CASSYAGDTQYF
>TRBV9|TRBJ1-4|-|14|few
TGTGCCAGCAGCGTCTCTGATAACGGTGAAAAACTGTTTTTT
CASSVSDNGEKLFF
>TRBV7-9|TRBJ1-1|TRBD1|15|-
TGTGCCAGCAGCTCGCAGGGGGTTGCGAACACTGAAGCTTTCTTT
CASSSQGVANTEAFF
>TRBV6-5|TRBJ1-2|-|11|-
TGTGCCAGCAGATCTGGACAGGGCTACACCTTC
CASRSGQGYTF
>TRBV5-1|TRBJ2-3|-|14|once
TGCGCCAGCAGCTTGGGGTACAGTTCAGATACGCAGTATTTT
CASSLGYSSDTQYF
>TRBV6-1|TRBJ2-1|TRBD2|15|few
TGTGCCAGCAGCTGGGAGGGGAGGACAATCAATGAGCAGTTCTTC
CASSWEGRTINEQFF
>TRBV5-1|TRBJ2-3|-|14|-
TGCGCCAGCAGCTTGGGCAGGGTCAGGGATACGCAGTATTTT
CASSLGRVRDTQYF
>TRBV5-4|TRBJ2-5|-|15|-
TGTGCCAGCAGAGAAGGACAGTGGGACAAGGGGACCCAGTACTTC
CASREGQWDKGTQYF
>TRBV5-5|TRBJ1-1|-|13|few
TGTGCCAGCAGCTTGAACACGAACACTGAAGCTTTCTTT
CASSLNTNTEAFF
>TRBV10-3|TRBJ2-7|-|15|few
TGTGCCATCACCCCGGACAGAGAAAACTCCTACGAGCAGTACTTC
CAITPDRENSYEQYF
>TRBV27|TRBJ1-5|TRBD1|13|once
TGTGCCAGCAGTGACAGGGGAAAACAGCCCCAGCATTTT
CASSDRGKQPQHF
>TRBV28|TRBJ2-1|TRBD1|15|few
TGTGCCAGCAGTTCGACAGGGTTGGGGTACAATGAGCAGTTCTTC
CASSSTGLGYNEQFF
>TRBV2|TRBJ1-5|TRBD1|16|-
TGTGCCAGCAGTGAATTCATAGGACAGGGATTTTTCCCCCAGCATTTT
CASSEFIGQGFFPQHF
>TRBV5-1|TRBJ2-5|-|14|-
TGCGCCAGCAGCTTGTGGGGCTTTCAAGAGACCCAGTACTTC
CASSLWGFQETQYF
>TRBV5-1|TRBJ2-3|TRBD1|16|-
TGCGCCAGCAGCTTGACAGGGGGCGCCAGCACAGATACGCAGTATTTT
CASSLTGGASTDTQYF
>TRBV7-8|TRBJ2-7|TRBD2|15|-
TGTGCCAGCAGCCTTAGCGGGAGCCCCTCCTACGAGCAGTACTTC
CASSLSGSPSYEQYF